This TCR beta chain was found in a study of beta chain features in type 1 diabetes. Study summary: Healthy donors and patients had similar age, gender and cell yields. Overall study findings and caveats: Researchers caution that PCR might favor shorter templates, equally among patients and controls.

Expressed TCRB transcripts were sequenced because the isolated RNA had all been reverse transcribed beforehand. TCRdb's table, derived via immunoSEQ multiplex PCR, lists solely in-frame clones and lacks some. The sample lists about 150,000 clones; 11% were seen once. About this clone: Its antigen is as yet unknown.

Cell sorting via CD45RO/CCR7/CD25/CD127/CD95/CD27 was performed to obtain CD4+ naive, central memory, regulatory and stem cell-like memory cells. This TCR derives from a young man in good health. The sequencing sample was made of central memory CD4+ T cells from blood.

CDR3 sequence: CAISATSSGANVLTF. CDR3 nucleotides: TGTGCCATCAGTGCAACCAGCTCTGGGGCCAACGTCCTGACTTTC. This sequence joins TRBV10-3 and TRBJ2-6; D unclear. This CDR3 contains 15 residues. Per the germline V gene, CDR1 is ENHRY and CDR2 is SYGVKD. The V gene lost 4 bases and the J gene lost 0 bases, with 7 bases spanning the gap.